One and the same sample provided the 20 T cell receptor beta chains below, sequenced in a study of blood T cell repertoires in COVID-19. Clones were read by immunoSEQ multiplex PCR, and TCRdb kept only the in-frame ones, dropping some. The sample has 300,000 to 350,000 clones, 85% to 90% seen once; the top ten hold approximately 4.3%. Sequenced: PBMCs or T cells enriched from blood (not recorded which). The receptors derive from a woman in her late teens or twenties with acute COVID-19.

V usage is TRBV27 and J usage is TRBJ1-3, with 8 bases aligning to TRBD1. The CDR3 is 15 residues long. V lost 3 bases to trimming and J lost 2 bases; unmatched junction nucleotides: 3. Germline V gene sequence: CDR1 MNHEY, CDR2 SMNVEV (reference sequence). Here the CDR3 DNA reads TGTGCCAGCAGTTTTCGCAGGGGGCCTGGAAACACCATATATTTT. This codes for CASSFRRGPGNTIYF.

The chain combines TRBV6-5 with TRBJ1-3, with 9 bases identical to TRBD1. Per germline, CDR1 MNHEY and CDR2 SVGAGI. The CDR3 contains 15 residues. J gave up 2 bases and V 6 bases, and 5 bases lay outside the gene matches. CDR3 in amino acids: CASRGGQGPGNTIYF. CDR3 DNA: TGTGCCAGCAGAGGGGGACAGGGCCCTGGAAACACCATATATTTT.

V usage is TRBV2 and J usage is TRBJ2-3; D may be TRBD2 (6 bases). Germline V lookup: CDR1 SNHLY, CDR2 FYNNEI. The length of the CDR3 is 13 residues. Trimming took off 3 bases at V and 6 bases at J, with 10 bases between the two ends. The CDR3 DNA reads as TGTGCCAGCAGTGAGGTCCTAGCGGATACGCAGTATTTT. Its translation is CASSEVLADTQYF.

V usage is TRBV30 and J usage is TRBJ1-5; D is ambiguous. Per the germline V gene, CDR1 is GTSNPN and CDR2 is SVGIG (reference sequence). The CDR3 consists of 13 residues. Trimming removed 0 bases from V and 1 base from J, with 4 bases in between. CDR3: CAWSVASNQPQHF. As DNA, the CDR3 is TGTGCCTGGAGTGTAGCAAGCAATCAGCCCCAGCATTTT.

The rearrangement joins TRBV18 to TRBJ2-2, with a possible D match to TRBD2 (5 bases). Germline lookup yields CDR1 KGHSH and CDR2 LQKENI. The CDR3 sequence is 15 residues long. Deletions cut 0 bases from V and 8 bases from J, with 13 bases between. CDR3 in amino acids: CASSPPEREKGELFF. The CDR3 coding sequence is TGTGCCAGCTCACCACCCGAGAGGGAAAAAGGGGAGCTGTTTTTT.

The J gene is TRBJ2-7, the V gene TRBV12-3 or TRBV12-4, with D possibly being TRBD2 (6 bases). Trimming removed 3 bases from V and 6 bases from J, with 9 bases in between. The CDR3 runs to 12 residues. CDR3 in amino acids: CASSLEGGEQYF. The CDR3 coding sequence is TGTGCCAGCAGTTTGGAGGGCGGCGAGCAGTACTTC.

This clone was counted between two and nine times. The chain links TRBV5-4 to TRBJ2-1; 9 bases are shared with TRBD1. Germline trimming cut 4 bases from V and 8 bases from J; bases unmatched to any gene: 10. This CDR3 spans 15 amino acids. The V gene's germline CDR1 is SGHNT and CDR2 YYREEE (reference sequence). The CDR3 reads CASSPGQGPSDEQFF. Written as DNA, the CDR3 is TGTGCCAGCAGCCCCGGACAGGGGCCTTCGGATGAGCAGTTCTTC.

The gene calls are TRBV28 and TRBJ1-1; D ambiguous. The CDR3 totals 15 residues. In germline, CDR1 is MDHEN, CDR2 SYDVKM. V was shortened by 7 bases and J by 2 bases, with 17 bases between the two germline ends. The chain's CDR3 is CASIPAARPNTEAFF. CDR3 DNA: TGTGCCAGCATCCCAGCGGCCCGCCCAAACACTGAAGCTTTCTTT. Together with reference TRBV28 and TRBJ1-1, the CDR3 gives the full variable domain: DVKVTQSSRYLVKRTGEKVFLECVQDMDHENMFWYRQDPGLGLRLIYFSYDVKMKEKGDIPEGYSVSREKKERFSLILESASTNQTSMYLCASIPAARPNTEAFFGQGTRLTVV.

The chain uses TRBV5-1 and TRBJ1-1; 9 nucleotides align to TRBD1. CDR1 is SGHRS, CDR2 YFSETQ, per germline. The CDR3 covers 16 residues. The V and J ends lost 0 bases and 4 bases, in that order; junction bases with no gene match: 7. The CDR3 DNA follows: TGCGCCAGCAGCTTGGCCCACTTGACAGGGGGCACTGAAGCTTTCTTT. Its translation is CASSLAHLTGGTEAFF.

This rearrangement joins TRBV5-4 to TRBJ2-1, with 9 nucleotides matching TRBD2. Germline CDR1 reads SGHNT; CDR2 reads YYREEE (reference sequence). The CDR3 is 18 residues long. The J segment lost 5 bases and the V segment lost 4 bases, leaving 16 bases of the junction unmatched. CDR3 nucleotides: TGTGCCAGCAGCCCCGGGACTAGCCGGATGATCCTCAACAATGAGCAGTTCTTC. Translation gives CASSPGTSRMILNNEQFF.

The CDR3 loop is CASSGGQGINQPQHF. As DNA, the CDR3 is TGTGCCAGCAGCGGGGGACAGGGGATCAATCAGCCCCAGCATTTT. V is TRBV9 and J is TRBJ1-5; 10 bases match TRBD1. J was trimmed by 3 bases and V by 3 bases; bases with no gene match: 3. Germline V CDR1 and CDR2: SGDLS, YYNGEE. The CDR3 has 15 amino acids.

This chain connects TRBV7-2 to TRBJ1-1; 11 bases fit TRBD1. Trimming removed 5 bases from V and 8 bases from J; junction bases left unmatched: 7. Per germline, CDR1 SGHTA and CDR2 FQGNSA. CDR3 length equals 14 residues. The CDR3 coding sequence is TGTGCCAGCAGCGAGAGCCGGGACAGGGGGGAAGCTTTCTTT. This codes for CASSESRDRGEAFF. Together with reference TRBV7-2 and TRBJ1-1, the CDR3 gives the full variable domain: GAGVSQSPSNKVTEKGKDVELRCDPISGHTALYWYRQSLGQGLEFLIYFQGNSAPDKSGLPSDRFSAERTGGSVSTLTIQRTQQEDSAVYLCASSESRDRGEAFFGQGTRLTVV.

The CDR3 here is CASSQARVEVSTDTQYF. The CDR3 DNA reads TGTGCCAGCAGCCAAGCCCGCGTTGAGGTTAGCACAGATACGCAGTATTTT. This sequence joins TRBV3-1 (or the pseudogene TRBV3-2) and TRBJ2-3, with D hard to call. Trimming took off 1 base at V and 0 bases at J, with 14 bases between the two ends. Germline V CDR1 and CDR2: LGHDT, YNNKEL (reference sequence). The CDR3 runs 17 residues.

This clone was found once. CDR3 DNA: TGTGCCAGCAGCTTAGAGGCTAGCCGGCGAAACATTCAGTACTTC. Its protein is CASSLEASRRNIQYF. This chain uses TRBV11-3 with TRBJ2-4; the D gene is possibly TRBD2 (5 bases). Trimming removed 0 bases at V and 6 bases at J, with 12 bases between. This CDR3 has 15 residues. Germline CDR1 and CDR2: SGHNT and YENEEA. The full variable domain, rest sourced from reference TRBV11-3 and TRBJ2-4, is EAGVVQSPRYKIIEKKQPVAFWCNPISGHNTLYWYLQNLGQGPELLIRYENEEAVDDSQLPKDRFSAERLKGVDSTLKIQPAELGDSAVYLCASSLEASRRNIQYFGAGTRLSVL.

This rearrangement joins TRBV11-2 to TRBJ2-5; 7 bases match TRBD2. This CDR3 has 17 residues. Germline loops: CDR1 SGHAT, CDR2 FQNNGV. After removal of 1 base from V and 7 bases from J, the junction contained 15 bases not matched to a gene. The CDR3 protein is CASSLVGLAVAAGTQYF. The DNA for the CDR3 is TGTGCCAGCAGCTTAGTTGGGCTAGCGGTTGCAGCTGGGACCCAGTACTTC.

This clone was observed once. This rearrangement joins TRBV6-5 to TRBJ2-7; 10 bases map to TRBD1. The CDR3 length is 15 residues. From germline, CDR1 is MNHEY and CDR2 SVGAGI. V gave up 7 bases and J gave up 1 base; unmatched junction bases: 7. CDR3 bases: TGTGCCAGCACCCCAGGGGACAGGGGATCCTACGAGCAGTACTTC. Its translation is CASTPGDRGSYEQYF.

This rearrangement joins TRBV7-9 to TRBJ1-5; possibly TRBD1 for D (6 bases). The CDR3 is 18 amino acids. Germline CDR1 is SEHNR and CDR2 is FQNEAQ (reference sequence). The ends were cut back, 6 bases at V and 5 bases at J, with 26 bases in the middle. CDR3 nucleotides: TGTGCCAGCAGTTCACCTCAGGACCCGGGACAAGAACATCAGCCCCAGCATTTT. Translated, it gives CASSSPQDPGQEHQPQHF.

The CDR3 sequence is CSASQAAPEVQYF. The CDR3 region has the DNA TGCAGTGCTAGTCAGGCGGCCCCGGAGGTGCAGTACTTC. The V call is TRBV20-1, the J call TRBJ2-7, with D possibly TRBD2 on 5 matching bases. This CDR3 contains 13 residues. Germline V gene sequence: CDR1 DFQATT, CDR2 SNEGSKA (reference sequence). Trimming left V 3 bases short and J 9 bases short, with 18 bases between.

This sequence joins TRBV6-6 and TRBJ1-6, with D unclear. Trimming stripped 4 bases from V and 6 bases from J, with 10 bases between. This CDR3 is 14 amino acids long. In germline, CDR1 is MNHNY, CDR2 SVGAGI (reference sequence). The CDR3 sequence is CASSLERVNSPLHF. CDR3 sequence (DNA): TGTGCCAGCAGTTTGGAGCGGGTTAATTCACCCCTCCACTTT.

The J gene is TRBJ1-1, the V gene TRBV18; weak D call: TRBD1 (6 bases). Trimming removed 6 bases at V and 3 bases at J, with 14 bases between. Per germline, CDR1 KGHSH and CDR2 LQKENI. The CDR3 has 14 residues. The CDR3 bases are TGTGCCAGCTCTGGGGGCAGGTCGGACACTGAAGCTTTCTTT. It encodes CASSGGRSDTEAFF.